A single sample gave rise to the 9 T cell receptor beta chains below, sequenced in a study of cytomegalovirus exposure and HLA in healthy donors. Primers: 60 Vbeta forward and 13 Jbeta reverse. Clones were sequenced by immunoSEQ multiplex PCR, and TCRdb holds only the in-frame ones, with some missing. The profile shows some 140,000 clones, roughly 79% of them singletons. The sample was PBMCs. These receptors originate from a man between 18 and 35 years old in good health and CMV-seronegative.

The gene calls are TRBV5-4 and TRBJ1-1, with D possibly matching TRBD1 (5 bases). Trimming removed 4 bases at V and 10 bases at J, with 23 bases between. Germline V gene data show CDR1 as SGHNT and CDR2 as YYREEE (reference sequence). This CDR3 is 15 amino acids long. The CDR3 bases are TGTGCCAGCAGCGTCCAGATGGGGCCTACCTCGGGAGCTTTCTTT. It encodes CASSVQMGPTSGAFF. Variable domain in full (rest from reference TRBV5-4 and TRBJ1-1): ETGVTQSPTHLIKTRGQQVTLRCSSQSGHNTVSWYQQALGQGPQFIFQYYREEENGRGNFPPRFSGLQFPNYSSELNVNALELDDSALYLCASSVQMGPTSGAFFGQGTRLTVV.

This clone is a singleton in its sample. The V and J genes are TRBV25-1 and TRBJ1-1, with D possibly matching TRBD1 (6 bases). V was cut by 5 bases and J by 10 bases, with 23 bases left in between. From germline, CDR1 is MGHDK and CDR2 SYGVNS. The CDR3 runs 15 residues. This chain's CDR3 is CASSLTFGQQGRAFF. The CDR3 DNA sequence: TGTGCCAGCAGTCTCACCTTCGGCCAACAGGGACGAGCTTTCTTT.

The chain employs TRBV15 and TRBJ1-1, with a tentative D call TRBD1 (5 bases). CDR1 and CDR2 (germline): LNHNV, YYDKDF (reference sequence). The V end lost 9 bases, the J end lost 2 bases, and 16 bases lay between the germline ends. This CDR3 spans 14 amino acids. In nucleotides, the CDR3 is TGTGCCACGATCCGGGGGGGAATAAACACTGAAGCTTTCTTT. It encodes CATIRGGINTEAFF.

The gene calls are TRBV4-3 and TRBJ2-1; 9 bases are a match to TRBD2. This CDR3 region has 19 residues. The V segment lost 0 bases and the J segment 9 bases; nucleotides outside the gene matches: 18. Germline V CDR1 and CDR2: LGHNA, YSLEER. CDR3 loop: CASSQDPTHPRGGRGEQFF. The CDR3 region has the DNA TGCGCCAGCAGCCAAGATCCTACCCACCCGCGGGGGGGCCGGGGTGAGCAGTTCTTC.

The rearrangement joins TRBV11-2 to TRBJ1-5, with 8 bases fitting TRBD1. This CDR3 region has 15 residues. Per the germline V gene, CDR1 is SGHAT and CDR2 is FQNNGV. The V segment lost 0 bases and the J segment 4 bases; nucleotides outside the gene matches: 2. CDR3 coding DNA: TGTGCCAGCAGCTTAGACACAGGGGGGAATCAGCCCCAGCATTTT. Protein: CASSLDTGGNQPQHF.

CDR3 DNA: TGTGCCACCAGCAGAGGAACCGGGACAGGGGGCCTTAGACTGTTTTTT. Its translation: CATSRGTGTGGLRLFF. The chain couples TRBV15 to TRBJ1-4, with TRBD1 matching 12 bases. The CDR3 is made up of 16 amino acids. Trimming took 1 base from V and 13 from J; bases not matched to a gene: 10. Germline V gives CDR1 LNHNV, CDR2 YYDKDF (reference sequence).

The chain recombines TRBV6-5 with TRBJ1-6; D unresolved. The CDR3 is 13 amino acids. Germline V gene data show CDR1 as MNHEY and CDR2 as SVGAGI. Trimming took 6 bases from V and 11 from J, leaving 14 bases between them. The CDR3 sequence: CASSRPGGAPLHF. CDR3 nucleotides: TGTGCCAGCAGCCGCCCCGGCGGAGCACCCCTCCACTTT.

J is TRBJ2-3 and V is TRBV2, with TRBD1 identical over 8 bases. Germline CDR1 reads SNHLY; CDR2 reads FYNNEI. V shed 6 bases and J 1 base; nucleotides not matched to a gene: 3. The CDR3 spans 14 residues. The CDR3 is CASRPGQGTDTQYF. CDR3 nucleotide sequence: TGTGCCAGCAGACCGGGACAGGGCACAGATACGCAGTATTTT.

This chain joins TRBV11-3 and TRBJ2-3; unclear D gene. V lost 2 bases and J 1 base, leaving 4 bases between the germline ends. Per germline, CDR1 SGHNT and CDR2 YENEEA. This CDR3 spans 13 amino acids. CDR3 amino acids: CASSLQGTDTQYF. The DNA of the CDR3 is TGTGCCAGCAGCTTACAGGGCACAGATACGCAGTATTTT.